The present entry profiles one T cell receptor (beta chain) with its context. Its antigen is as yet unknown. This entry is derived from a study of memory CD4+ T cells and cytomegalovirus serostatus. Study as a whole: Of the healthy Belgian adults, 9 were CMV seropositive and around 22 seronegative. Whole-study results and caveats: About 40% of the roughly 160 known CMV-associated TCRbeta sequences appeared in CD4+ memory.

Single viable CD3+CD4+CD8-CD45RO+ cells were sorted as the memory CD4+ T cells. Donors' CMV status reflects serum IgG against pp150, pp28, p38, p52. CD4+ T cells were isolated by positive magnetic selection. CDR1 is SQVTM, CDR2 ANQGSEA, per germline. V shed 6 bases and J shed 0 bases, with 11 bases lying between them. This CDR3 is 14 amino acids long. Only in-frame clones appear in the TCRdb table, and some are missing; sequencing was by immunoSEQ multiplex PCR. The sample lists roughly 49,000 clones; approximately 80% were seen once. The V and J genes are TRBV29-1 and TRBJ1-4, with D perhaps matching TRBD1 (6 bases). This TCR came from an adult in good health and CMV-seronegative. Sequencing was performed on memory CD4+ T cells from blood. In nucleotides, the CDR3 is TGCAGCGTCCAAGGGGGAGCAACTAATGAAAAACTGTTTTTT. Its translation is CSVQGGATNEKLFF.